One sample yielded the 26 T cell receptor beta chains listed below, sequenced in a study of blood T cell repertoires in COVID-19. Produced via immunoSEQ multiplex PCR; TCRdb's table is partial and in-frame only. Seen here are tens of thousands of clones, roughly 84% observed once, and the top ten hold roughly 6%. The sequenced material came from peripheral blood. The receptors stem from a woman in her sixties with acute or convalescent COVID-19.

This clone was picked up many times. The chain uses TRBV12-3 or TRBV12-4 and TRBJ2-7, with D perhaps matching TRBD1 (5 bases). The CDR3 contains 12 residues. V was trimmed by 4 bases and J by 5 bases, leaving 9 bases between them. The CDR3 is CASSSEGDEQYF. Here the CDR3 DNA reads TGTGCCAGCAGTTCGGAAGGGGACGAGCAGTACTTC.

CDR3 protein: CASSMGSYTEAFF. In DNA, the CDR3 is TGTGCCAGTAGTATGGGGAGTTACACTGAAGCTTTCTTT. The chain has TRBV19 and TRBJ1-1; D gene ambiguous. The germline CDR1 and CDR2 sequences are LNHDA and SQIVND (reference sequence). This CDR3 region has 13 residues. V dropped 3 bases and J dropped 3 bases, with 8 bases sitting between them.

This chain connects TRBV4-1 to TRBJ1-1; no reliable D call. This CDR3 spans 17 amino acids. V shed 1 base and J shed 6 bases, with 21 bases lying between them. The germline gives CDR1 MGHRA, CDR2 YSYEKL. The CDR3 DNA reads TGCGCCAGCAGCCAAGTTCCCGGGAGTGGTAGAATCCCTGAAGCTTTCTTT. Translating it yields CASSQVPGSGRIPEAFF.

V usage is TRBV6-2 or TRBV6-3 and J usage is TRBJ2-7, with 7 nucleotides matching TRBD2. Germline-derived CDR1 and CDR2 are MNHEY and SVGEGT. V was clipped by 6 bases and J by 3 bases; unmatched bases: 8. The CDR3 length is 14 residues. DNA of the CDR3: TGTGCCAGCAGCCCGGGACTACCTGTCTACGAGCAGTACTTC. Protein: CASSPGLPVYEQYF.

This clone came up once. This sequence joins TRBV6-5 and TRBJ1-5; 8 bases fit TRBD1. CDR1 is MNHEY and CDR2 is SVGAGI in the germline V gene. The CDR3 contains 15 residues. V gave up 6 bases and J gave up 4 bases; unmatched junction bases: 8. The CDR3 DNA reads TGTGCCAGCAGAGACCTTCAGGGGGCGAATCAGCCCCAGCATTTT. As protein: CASRDLQGANQPQHF.

This clone showed up just once. The chain employs TRBV11-1 and TRBJ1-2; maybe TRBD1 (5 bases). In germline, CDR1 is SGHAT, CDR2 FQDESV (reference sequence). V dropped 0 bases and J dropped 4 bases, with 18 bases sitting between them. The CDR3 runs 17 residues. This CDR3 reads CASSLAGGRVRGYGYTF. The CDR3 nucleotides are TGTGCCAGCAGCTTAGCGGGGGGACGGGTCCGTGGCTATGGCTACACCTTC.

The chain has TRBV27 and TRBJ2-7, with 7 bases fitting TRBD1. In germline, CDR1 is MNHEY, CDR2 SMNVEV (reference sequence). The CDR3 covers 14 residues. J was trimmed by 5 bases and V by 6 bases; bases with no gene match: 10. CDR3: CASRSDRARHEQYF. CDR3 in DNA: TGTGCCAGCAGGTCAGACAGGGCTCGGCACGAGCAGTACTTC.

This chain connects TRBV18 to TRBJ2-1, with TRBD1 identical over 7 bases. The CDR3 runs 17 residues. Germline CDR1 reads KGHSH; CDR2 reads LQKENI. J was trimmed by 4 bases and V by 3 bases; bases with no gene match: 12. In DNA form, the CDR3 reads TGTGCCAGCTCACCCGACAGGGTTAGGGTGCTGTACAATGAGCAGTTCTTC. This encodes CASSPDRVRVLYNEQFF.

There are a few counts of this clone. This chain joins TRBV5-1 and TRBJ1-1; D remains ambiguous. Trimming cost V 0 bases and J 3 bases, with 15 bases left between them. Germline V gives CDR1 SGHRS, CDR2 YFSETQ. The CDR3 is 16 amino acids. CDR3 in DNA: TGCGCCAGCAGCTTGGGGTCGGGGAGGGCCGACACTGAAGCTTTCTTT. Translated, it gives CASSLGSGRADTEAFF.

This rearrangement joins TRBV19 to TRBJ1-5, with D possibly TRBD1 on 6 matching bases. Germline CDR1 reads LNHDA; CDR2 reads SQIVND (reference sequence). The V and J ends lost 3 bases and 1 base respectively, with 13 bases between them. This CDR3 is 16 amino acids long. In nucleotides, the CDR3 is TGTGCCAGTAGTATTTCCCCCCAGGGGAGCAATCAGCCCCAGCATTTT. This codes for CASSISPQGSNQPQHF.

V is TRBV7-2 and J is TRBJ1-4; D is unresolved. This CDR3 contains 16 residues. CDR1 and CDR2 from the germline V gene are SGHTA and FQGNSA. The germline V and J ends were trimmed by 5 bases and 3 bases, with 16 bases remaining between them. The CDR3 region has the DNA TGTGCCAGCAGCCGCGAGGAGGGCAGTCCTAATGAAAAACTGTTTTTT. This translates into CASSREEGSPNEKLFF.

A few counts support this clone. The chain recombines TRBV11-2 with TRBJ1-6, with 9 bases fitting TRBD1. The germline V gene has CDR1 SGHAT and CDR2 FQNNGV. The CDR3 extends over 15 amino acids. Germline trimming cut 4 bases from V and 10 bases from J; bases unmatched to any gene: 8. The chain's CDR3 is CASSWSGQGKSPLHF. The CDR3 DNA reads as TGTGCCAGCAGCTGGTCGGGACAGGGTAAATCACCCCTCCACTTT.

V gene TRBV2 combines with J gene TRBJ2-2; D perhaps matches TRBD1 (5 bases). CDR1 SNHLY and CDR2 FYNNEI come from the germline V gene. The CDR3 spans 15 residues. Trimming took 2 bases from V and 5 from J, leaving 12 bases between them. CDR3 residues: CASSERPGRTGELFF. In DNA form, the CDR3 reads TGTGCCAGCAGTGAACGCCCAGGGCGAACCGGGGAGCTGTTTTTT.

J is TRBJ2-6 and V is TRBV7-3; perhaps TRBD1 as D (7 bases). With 5 bases removed from V and 2 bases from J, the gap between germline ends came to 10 bases. Per germline, CDR1 SGHTA and CDR2 FQGTGA. CDR3 length: 15 amino acids. CDR3 protein: CASSPRGAGANVLTF. CDR3 coding DNA: TGTGCCAGCAGCCCCAGGGGGGCTGGGGCCAACGTCCTGACTTTC.

The chain links TRBV5-1 to TRBJ1-2, with D perhaps TRBD1 (6 bases). Trimming pared 2 bases from V and 6 bases from J, leaving 20 bases between. The CDR3 sequence is 16 residues long. Germline V CDR1 and CDR2: SGHRS, YFSETQ. Here the CDR3 DNA reads TGCGCCAGCAGCTTTGCCCCCGAGGACAGCATACATGGCTACACCTTC. It encodes CASSFAPEDSIHGYTF.

The rearrangement joins TRBV5-1 to TRBJ1-2; unclear D gene. The CDR3 length is 15 residues. Germline V lookup: CDR1 SGHRS, CDR2 YFSETQ. Deletions cut 0 bases from V and 1 base from J, with 10 bases between. For the CDR3, the DNA is TGCGCCAGCAGCTTGGCTGGCGGATATAACTATGGCTACACCTTC. The encoded protein is CASSLAGGYNYGYTF.

The chain links TRBV19 to TRBJ2-4, with a tentative D call TRBD2 (7 bases). This CDR3 has 15 residues. V was trimmed by 1 base and J by 8 bases, leaving 15 bases between them. Germline CDR1 LNHDA, CDR2 SQIVND (reference sequence). CDR3 sequence reads: CASSIVGGARDIQYF. Written as DNA, the CDR3 is TGTGCCAGTAGTATAGTTGGGGGGGCGCGGGACATTCAGTACTTC.

The chain links TRBV12-3 or TRBV12-4 to TRBJ2-7, with TRBD2 matching over 8 bases. With V trimmed by 5 bases and J by 6 bases, 6 bases remained unmatched. The CDR3 runs 13 residues. The CDR3 loop reads CASSPNGGGEQYF. The CDR3 DNA reads TGTGCCAGCAGTCCAAACGGGGGGGGCGAGCAGTACTTC.

The J gene is TRBJ2-7, the V gene TRBV6-5; the match to TRBD1 covers 8 bases. The V gene's germline CDR1 is MNHEY and CDR2 SVGAGI. V lost 8 bases to trimming and J lost 0 bases; unmatched junction nucleotides: 9. The CDR3 sequence is 15 residues long. CDR3 in DNA: TGTGCCAGCCGCTCCGGGACAGGCTACTCCTACGAGCAGTACTTC. It yields the protein CASRSGTGYSYEQYF.

The chain combines TRBV6-4 with TRBJ1-5; D remains ambiguous. The V and J ends lost 3 bases and 7 bases respectively, with 10 bases between them. The CDR3 is 13 residues long. CDR1 MRHNA and CDR2 SNTAGT come from the germline V gene. The CDR3 here is CASSEGSGQPQHF. The CDR3 nucleotides are TGTGCCAGCAGTGAGGGTAGCGGGCAGCCCCAGCATTTT.

This clone was counted between two and nine times. The genes are TRBV3-1 (or the pseudogene TRBV3-2) and TRBJ1-2, with unresolved D. V was clipped by 5 bases and J by 6 bases, with 13 bases between them. Germline V gene data show CDR1 as LGHDT and CDR2 as YNNKEL (reference sequence). The CDR3 has 13 residues. The CDR3 DNA sequence: TGTGCCAGCAGCTTCCTTCTATCCGATGGCTACACCTTC. Amino acid sequence: CASSFLLSDGYTF.

This chain connects TRBV6-5 to TRBJ2-3, with TRBD1 as a possible D gene (6 bases). V was clipped by 6 bases and J by 6 bases, with 13 bases between them. Germline-derived CDR1 and CDR2 are MNHEY and SVGAGI. The CDR3 runs to 13 residues. The CDR3 region is CASSENRADTQYF. The CDR3 DNA is TGTGCCAGCAGCGAGAACAGGGCGGATACGCAGTATTTT.

With regard to this clone: Other DNA sequences in the same sample also yield this CDR3. The CDR3 coding sequence is TGCGCCAGCAGCTTGCTAGCGGGGGGAAACACCGGGGAGCTGTTTTTT. Its protein is CASSLLAGGNTGELFF. This sequence joins TRBV5-1 and TRBJ2-2; 11 bases agree with TRBD2. This CDR3 comprises 16 residues. The V gene's germline CDR1 is SGHRS and CDR2 YFSETQ. J gave up 2 bases and V 1 base, and 1 base lay outside the gene matches.

This rearrangement joins TRBV2 to TRBJ1-5; the match to TRBD1 covers 8 bases. The trim removed 7 bases at V and 4 bases at J, leaving 6 bases unmatched. The CDR3 has 14 residues. Germline CDR1 SNHLY, CDR2 FYNNEI. The CDR3 protein is CASTPGQVNQPQHF. CDR3 coding DNA: TGTGCCAGCACTCCGGGACAGGTGAATCAGCCCCAGCATTTT.

This clone was seen a handful of times. The V call is TRBV6-4, the J call TRBJ1-2, with TRBD1 matching 7 bases. This CDR3 has 13 amino acids. V shed 4 bases, J shed 6 bases, and the junction held 5 bases outside the gene matches. Germline CDR1 and CDR2: MRHNA and SNTAGT. The CDR3 nucleotides read TGTGCCAGCAGTGCCACAACAGGGGATGGCTACACCTTC. Amino acid sequence: CASSATTGDGYTF.

The genes are TRBV12-3 or TRBV12-4 and TRBJ1-1; D may be TRBD1 (5 bases). CDR3 length equals 13 residues. V lost 3 bases and J 5 bases, leaving 10 bases between the germline ends. CDR3 in DNA: TGTGCCAGCAGTTTCCGGGAGGGGACTGAAGCTTTCTTT. As protein: CASSFREGTEAFF.